These 11 T cell receptor beta chains were sequenced from one sample in a study of cytomegalovirus exposure and HLA in healthy donors. A multiplex PCR was run with 60 Vbeta primers and 13 Jbeta primers. Sequencing used immunoSEQ multiplex PCR; TCRdb keeps in-frame clones, though not all of them. The sample lists some 160,000 clones, around 80% occurring once. Material for sequencing was PBMCs. These receptors came from a woman in her fifties or sixties in good health and CMV-seronegative.

The gene calls are TRBV6-1 and TRBJ2-3; tentatively, D is TRBD2 (5 bases). V dropped 7 bases and J dropped 2 bases, with 10 bases sitting between them. The CDR3 sequence is 13 residues long. The germline V gene has CDR1 MNHNS and CDR2 SASEGT. The CDR3 DNA reads as TGTGCCAGCAAAGAGGGTATCACAGATACGCAGTATTTT. Translation: CASKEGITDTQYF.

The rearrangement joins TRBV5-6 to TRBJ1-5, with 8 bases that match TRBD1. Germline CDR1 is SGHDT and CDR2 is YYEEEE. Unmatched junction bases numbered 8, after V lost 0 bases and J lost 6 bases. This CDR3 contains 16 residues. CDR3 residues: CASSLGTGRSGQPQHF. The CDR3 bases are TGTGCCAGCAGCTTGGGGACAGGGCGTTCGGGTCAGCCCCAGCATTTT.

This sequence joins TRBV19 and TRBJ2-3, with 15 bases identical to TRBD2. CDR1 is LNHDA, CDR2 SQIVND, per germline (reference sequence). The CDR3 covers 14 residues. Trimming cost V 10 bases and J 6 bases; bases outside gene matches: 5. The CDR3, as DNA: TGTGCCACCGGGACTAGCGGGGGGCGGGATACGCAGTATTTT. Translated: CATGTSGGRDTQYF.

The gene calls are TRBV7-8 and TRBJ1-4; TRBD1 might be the D (6 bases). CDR1 and CDR2 from the germline V gene are SGHVS and FQNEAQ. Trimming took 5 bases from V and 3 from J, leaving 16 bases between them. This CDR3 has 16 amino acids. CDR3 in DNA: TGTGCCAGCAGCCCCCACAGGGAACGGGCTAATGAAAAACTGTTTTTT. It is translated as CASSPHRERANEKLFF. Looking up the rest from reference TRBV7-8 and TRBJ1-4 gives the full variable domain: GAGVSQSPRYKVAKRGQDVALRCDPISGHVSLFWYQQALGQGPEFLTYFQNEAQLDKSGLPSDRFFAERPEGSVSTLKIQRTQQEDSAVYLCASSPHRERANEKLFFGSGTQLSVL.

This clone showed up just a few times. This chain connects TRBV11-2 to TRBJ2-7; 11 nucleotides line up with TRBD1. The V segment lost 5 bases and the J segment 1 base; nucleotides outside the gene matches: 10. CDR1 and CDR2 (germline): SGHAT, FQNNGV. This CDR3 comprises 17 residues. The CDR3 nucleotides are TGTGCCAGCAGCCCTGGGGGCGGGACAGGGGGGTCCTACGAGCAGTACTTC. This codes for CASSPGGGTGGSYEQYF.

The chain recombines TRBV27 with TRBJ2-7; 7 bases align to TRBD1. This CDR3 has 17 residues. The V segment lost 0 bases and the J segment 3 bases; nucleotides outside the gene matches: 11. CDR1 and CDR2 from the germline V gene are MNHEY and SMNVEV (reference sequence). The CDR3 nucleotides are TGTGCCAGCAGTTTATCGATAACGGAGACAGGGAGCTACGAGCAGTACTTC. Its protein product is CASSLSITETGSYEQYF.

This clone was counted between two and nine times. The chain recombines TRBV28 with TRBJ1-2; D possibly corresponds to TRBD1 (5 bases). The CDR3 spans 14 residues. The V end was cut by 7 bases, the J end by 7 bases, with 19 bases between. Germline CDR1 MDHEN, CDR2 SYDVKM. CDR3 in amino acids: CASTKPGQGSGYTF. Here the CDR3 DNA reads TGTGCCAGCACTAAGCCCGGCCAGGGTTCTGGCTACACCTTC.

This chain links TRBV28 with TRBJ1-5; 7 bases line up with TRBD1. The CDR3 totals 14 residues. Losses at the gene ends were 6 bases for V and 6 bases for J; bases not matched to a gene: 8. Germline CDR1 reads MDHEN; CDR2 reads SYDVKM. CDR3: CASSPGQVGQPQHF. For the CDR3, the DNA is TGTGCCAGCAGCCCCGGACAGGTTGGTCAGCCCCAGCATTTT.

The chain employs TRBV19 and TRBJ1-2, with D tentatively TRBD1 (6 bases). The V gene lost 8 bases and the J gene lost 0 bases, with 10 bases spanning the gap. Looked up from germline, CDR1 is LNHDA and CDR2 is SQIVND (reference sequence). The CDR3 loop spans 13 amino acids. CDR3 sequence (DNA): TGTGCCAGTCGGGACATCGCTAACTATGGCTACACCTTC. Translated, it gives CASRDIANYGYTF.

This clone was seen a single time. The chain employs TRBV5-1 and TRBJ2-1, with 14 bases lining up with TRBD2. The CDR3 runs 17 residues. The germline gives CDR1 SGHRS, CDR2 YFSETQ. Losses at the gene ends were 3 bases for V and 8 bases for J; bases not matched to a gene: 10. The CDR3: CASSSGLAGGVYHEQFF. In DNA, the CDR3 is TGCGCCAGCAGCTCCGGACTAGCGGGAGGTGTTTACCATGAGCAGTTCTTC.

The genes are TRBV7-3 and TRBJ1-4; possible D gene TRBD1, 6 bases. Germline-derived CDR1 and CDR2 are SGHTA and FQGTGA. Trimming took 6 bases from V and 6 from J, leaving 20 bases between them. The CDR3 loop spans 16 amino acids. CDR3 DNA sequence: TGTGCCAGCAGGGATAGCGCAGGGGAGGGAGATGAAAAACTGTTTTTT. Protein product: CASRDSAGEGDEKLFF.